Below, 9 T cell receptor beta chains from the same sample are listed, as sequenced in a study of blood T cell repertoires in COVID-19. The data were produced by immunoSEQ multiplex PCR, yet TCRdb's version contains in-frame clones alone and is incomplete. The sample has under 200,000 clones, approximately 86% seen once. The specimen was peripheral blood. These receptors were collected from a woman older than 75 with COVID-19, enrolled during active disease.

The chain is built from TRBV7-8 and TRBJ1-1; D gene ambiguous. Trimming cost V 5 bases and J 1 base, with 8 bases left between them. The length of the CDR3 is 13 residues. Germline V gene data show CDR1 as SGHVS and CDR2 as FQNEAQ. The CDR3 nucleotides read TGTGCCAGCAGCGTACAGCCGAACACTGAAGCTTTCTTT. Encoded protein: CASSVQPNTEAFF.

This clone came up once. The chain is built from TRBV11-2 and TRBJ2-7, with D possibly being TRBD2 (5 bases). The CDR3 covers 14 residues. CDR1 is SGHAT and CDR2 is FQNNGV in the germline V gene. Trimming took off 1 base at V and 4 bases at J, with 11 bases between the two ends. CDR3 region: CASSLVLRVYEQYF. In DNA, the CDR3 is TGTGCCAGCAGCTTAGTCTTGCGGGTGTACGAGCAGTACTTC.

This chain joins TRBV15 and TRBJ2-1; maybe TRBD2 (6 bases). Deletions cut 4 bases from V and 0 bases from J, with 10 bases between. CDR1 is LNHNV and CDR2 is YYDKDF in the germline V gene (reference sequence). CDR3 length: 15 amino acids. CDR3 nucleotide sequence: TGTGCCACCAGCATCGGAGGGAGCTCCTACAATGAGCAGTTCTTC. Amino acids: CATSIGGSSYNEQFF.

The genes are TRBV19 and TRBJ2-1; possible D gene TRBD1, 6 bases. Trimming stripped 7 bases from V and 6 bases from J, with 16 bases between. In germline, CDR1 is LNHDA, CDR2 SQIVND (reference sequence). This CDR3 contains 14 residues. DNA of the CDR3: TGTGCCAGTAAACTCCAGGGGAGTCGCAATGAGCAGTTCTTC. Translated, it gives CASKLQGSRNEQFF.

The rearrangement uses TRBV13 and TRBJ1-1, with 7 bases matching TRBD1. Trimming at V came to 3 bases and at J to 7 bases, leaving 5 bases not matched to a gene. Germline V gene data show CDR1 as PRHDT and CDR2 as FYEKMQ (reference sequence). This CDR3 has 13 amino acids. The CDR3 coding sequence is TGTGCCAGCAGCTTCTGGACAGGCAATGAAGCTTTCTTT. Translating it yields CASSFWTGNEAFF.

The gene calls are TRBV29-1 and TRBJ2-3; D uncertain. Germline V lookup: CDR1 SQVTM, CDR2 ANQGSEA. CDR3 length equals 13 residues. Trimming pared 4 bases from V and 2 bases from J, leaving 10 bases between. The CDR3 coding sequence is TGCAGCGTTGCAGACACTAACACAGATACGCAGTATTTT. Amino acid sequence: CSVADTNTDTQYF.

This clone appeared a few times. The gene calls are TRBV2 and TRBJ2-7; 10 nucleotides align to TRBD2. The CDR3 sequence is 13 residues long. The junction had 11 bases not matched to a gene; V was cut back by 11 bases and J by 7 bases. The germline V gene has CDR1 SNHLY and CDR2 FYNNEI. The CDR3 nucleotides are TGTGCCTCCAGGGCTAGCGGGAGTGATGAGCAGTACTTC. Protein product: CASRASGSDEQYF.

This chain's CDR3 is CASSQSGVNTGELFF. DNA of the CDR3: TGTGCCAGCAGCCAAAGCGGGGTGAACACCGGGGAGCTGTTTTTT. V gene TRBV4-2 combines with J gene TRBJ2-2; 7 nucleotides line up with TRBD2. CDR1 is LGHNA, CDR2 YNFKEQ, per germline. Trimming cost V 2 bases and J 1 base; bases outside gene matches: 1. The CDR3 is 15 amino acids.

CDR3 coding DNA: TGTGCCACCCACATTCAGGGGGCGCCGAACAATGAGCAGTTCTTC. Its translation is CATHIQGAPNNEQFF. This rearrangement joins TRBV15 to TRBJ2-1; 8 nucleotides match TRBD1. Per the germline V gene, CDR1 is LNHNV and CDR2 is YYDKDF (reference sequence). The trim removed 8 bases at V and 5 bases at J, leaving 11 bases unmatched. This CDR3 is 15 amino acids long.